This T cell receptor (beta chain) derives from a study of blood T cell repertoires in COVID-19. Study background: Specimens from acute and convalescent COVID-19 originated in the United States, Italy and Spain. In each case, the material was cDNA or gDNA derived from T cells, B-cell-depleted T cells, or PBMCs.

As originally analysed: By means of reference gene primer amplification, nucleated cell counts were estimated. Assay used: immunoSEQ multiplex PCR; TCRdb lists only in-frame clones, some missing. That table gives V, J and clone size, and the DNA gave D and trimming. The repertoire holds fewer than 350,000 clones, with under 95% as singletons. Participants were placed into cohorts based on the clinical history they reported. The CDR3 contains 15 residues. Trimming took 5 bases from V and 1 from J; bases not matched to a gene: 5. Germline V gives CDR1 LNHDA, CDR2 SQIVND (reference sequence). The source is a woman in her thirties or forties with acute COVID-19. The chain carries TRBV19 and TRBJ2-1; 7 bases align to TRBD1. Sequencing was performed on PBMCs or T cells enriched from blood (not recorded which). For the CDR3, the DNA is TGTGCCAGTAGTGCTACAGGGGAGTCCTACAATGAGCAGTTCTTC. This gives the protein CASSATGESYNEQFF.